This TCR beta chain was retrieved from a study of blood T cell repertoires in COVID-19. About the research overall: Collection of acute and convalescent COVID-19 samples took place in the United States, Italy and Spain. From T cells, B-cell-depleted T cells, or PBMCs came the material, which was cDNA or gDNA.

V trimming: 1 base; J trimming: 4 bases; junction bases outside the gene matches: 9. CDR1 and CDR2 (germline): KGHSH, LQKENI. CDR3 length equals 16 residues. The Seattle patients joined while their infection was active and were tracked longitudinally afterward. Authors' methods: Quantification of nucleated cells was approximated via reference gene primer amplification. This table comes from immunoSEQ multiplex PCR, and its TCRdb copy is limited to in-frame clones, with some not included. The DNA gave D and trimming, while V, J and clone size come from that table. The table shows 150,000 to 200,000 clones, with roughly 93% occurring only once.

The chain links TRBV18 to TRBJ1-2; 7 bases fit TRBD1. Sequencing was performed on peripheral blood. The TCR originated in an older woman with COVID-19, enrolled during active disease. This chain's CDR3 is CASSPHVTGLVYGYTF. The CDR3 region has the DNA TGTGCCAGCTCACCACATGTGACAGGGTTAGTCTATGGCTACACCTTC.